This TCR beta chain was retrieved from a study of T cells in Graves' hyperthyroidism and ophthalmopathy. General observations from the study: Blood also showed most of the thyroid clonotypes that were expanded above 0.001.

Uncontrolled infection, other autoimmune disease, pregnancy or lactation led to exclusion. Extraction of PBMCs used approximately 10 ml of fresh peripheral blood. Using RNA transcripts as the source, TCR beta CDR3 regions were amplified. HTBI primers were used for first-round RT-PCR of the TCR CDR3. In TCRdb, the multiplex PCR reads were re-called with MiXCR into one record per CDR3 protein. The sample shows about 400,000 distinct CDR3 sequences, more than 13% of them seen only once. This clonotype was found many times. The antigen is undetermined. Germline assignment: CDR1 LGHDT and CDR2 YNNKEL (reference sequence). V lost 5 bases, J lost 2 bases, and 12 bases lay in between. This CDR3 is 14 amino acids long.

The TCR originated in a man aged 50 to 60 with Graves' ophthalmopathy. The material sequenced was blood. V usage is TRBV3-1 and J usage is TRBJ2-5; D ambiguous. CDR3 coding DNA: TGTGCCAGCAGCGCTACAGTCAGTCAAGAGACCCAGTACTTC. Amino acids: CASSATVSQETQYF.